Listed below are T cell receptor beta chains from one sample, sequenced in a study of T cell changes during pregnancy in multiple sclerosis. Clones were sequenced by immunoSEQ multiplex PCR, and TCRdb holds only the in-frame ones, with some missing. The repertoire holds about 28,000 clones, around 89% seen once, with roughly 3% in the top ten. Sequences were derived from CD4+ T cells from peripheral blood mononuclear cells, sampled in the first trimester of pregnancy. The origin of the receptors is a female donor in good health, enrolled as a control in a pregnancy study. Each CDR3 is given with its conserved first and last residue. The D gene is left open where the match is weak. Where a row states a size, it is once, few, many or the class of an expanded clone; other rows omit it.

j_call,clone_size,v_call,cdr3_length,d_call,cdr3_nt,cdr3_aa
TRBJ2-3,.,TRBV27,16,TRBD2,TGTGCCAGCAGTTCGACTAGCGGGGCGGTCGGAGATACGCAGTATTTT,CASSSTSGAVGDTQYF
TRBJ1-6,.,TRBV7-9,13,.,TGTGCCTGCCCTGGGGGGGATAATTCACCCCTCCACTTT,CACPGGDNSPLHF
TRBJ2-7,.,TRBV4-2,16,TRBD2,TGTGCCAGCAGCCAAGTGGCTAGCGGGGTCTCCTACGAGCAGTACTTC,CASSQVASGVSYEQYF
TRBJ1-1,.,TRBV11-2,14,.,TGTGCCAGCAGCCTGGTCAGGGGGAACACTGAAGCTTTCTTT,CASSLVRGNTEAFF
TRBJ1-3,few,TRBV11-2,16,.,TGTGCCAGCAGCCCTAGGCGGATTCTCTCTGGAAACACCATATATTTT,CASSPRRILSGNTIYF
TRBJ2-5,.,TRBV7-8,14,TRBD1,TGTGCCAGCACCTTTTGGGACAGCACGGGGACCCAGTACTTC,CASTFWDSTGTQYF
TRBJ2-1,.,TRBV10-2,12,TRBD1,TGCGCCAGCCTTTCAGGGGGTAATGAGCAGTTCTTC,CASLSGGNEQFF
TRBJ2-6,few,TRBV28,17,TRBD1,TGTGCCAGCACGGGGGGACAGGGGAGGACTGGGGCCAACGTCCTGACTTTC,CASTGGQGRTGANVLTF
TRBJ1-2,few,TRBV6-5,15,TRBD1,TGTGCCAGCAGTTACCGGGGACAGGGGAGCTATGGCTACACCTTC,CASSYRGQGSYGYTF
TRBJ2-5,.,TRBV5-1,14,TRBD2,TGCGCCAGCAGCTTCGGGACTAGCGAAGAGACCCAGTACTTC,CASSFGTSEETQYF
TRBJ1-2,.,TRBV4-1,15,.,TGCGCCAGCAGCCAAGATACGGGGAGATCTGTCGGCTACACCTTC,CASSQDTGRSVGYTF
TRBJ1-2,.,TRBV19,15,TRBD1,TGTGCCAGTAGTTCGGGACAGGCGGTGGGGTATGGCTACACCTTC,CASSSGQAVGYGYTF
TRBJ2-1,.,TRBV10-2,11,.,TGCGCCAGCAGTGAGTGGCGGCAGCAGTTCTTC,CASSEWRQQFF
TRBJ2-7,.,TRBV18,15,TRBD2,TGTGCCAGCTCACCAGGGACTAGCGCGACCTACGAGCAGTACTTC,CASSPGTSATYEQYF
TRBJ1-2,few,TRBV7-8,15,TRBD1,TGTGCCAGCAGCTCAAGAGGAACAGGGGGATATGGCTACACCTTC,CASSSRGTGGYGYTF
TRBJ2-1,.,TRBV5-4,17,TRBD2,TGTGCCAGCAGCTTGGACCCGCTAGCGGGGGCCTACAATGAGCAGTTCTTC,CASSLDPLAGAYNEQFF
TRBJ2-3,.,TRBV5-4,14,TRBD2,TGTGCCAGCTACGGGGGGGGAAACACAGATACGCAGTATTTT,CASYGGGNTDTQYF
TRBJ2-1,.,TRBV7-3,14,.,TGTGCCAGCAGCCCTTCCGGGGGCTACAATGAGCAGTTCTTC,CASSPSGGYNEQFF
TRBJ1-1,few,TRBV6-1,14,TRBD1,TGTGCCAGCAGCTGGGGACAGGGGGCGACTGAAGCTTTCTTT,CASSWGQGATEAFF
TRBJ1-2,.,TRBV14,15,.,TGTGCCAGCAGCTTGGGGGGGGCCTTTAACTATGGCTACACCTTC,CASSLGGAFNYGYTF
TRBJ2-5,.,TRBV10-3,14,.,TGTGCCATCAGTGAGCCAGGGACTCGCGAGACCCAGTACTTC,CAISEPGTRETQYF
TRBJ1-4,.,TRBV7-8,13,.,TGTGCCACTGGAACAGGGTCTAATGAAAAACTGTTTTTT,CATGTGSNEKLFF
TRBJ2-3,.,TRBV25-1,17,.,TGTGCCAGCAGTGAATCCCGGGGTAGCGCCAACACAGATACGCAGTATTTT,CASSESRGSANTDTQYF
TRBJ2-2,.,TRBV5-4,15,TRBD1,TGTGCCAGCGGGGAGGACAGGGGAGACACCGGGGAGCTGTTTTTT,CASGEDRGDTGELFF
TRBJ2-3,.,TRBV14,13,.,TGTGCCAGCAGCCCGCAGGGAGGAGATACGCAGTATTTT,CASSPQGGDTQYF
TRBJ1-5,.,TRBV6-1,15,TRBD1,TGTGCCAGCAGTGAAGCCGCGACAGGGTATCAGCCCCAGCATTTT,CASSEAATGYQPQHF
TRBJ2-1,.,TRBV14,18,TRBD1,TGTGCCAGCAGTCAGCCCCGCGTGGACAGGGCGGCCGGAGATGAGCAGTTCTTC,CASSQPRVDRAAGDEQFF
TRBJ2-7,.,TRBV12-5,16,.,TGTGCGGGACTAGGGGGCGTAGGGCGGGAGCCTCTCGAGCAGTACTTC,CAGLGGVGREPLEQYF
TRBJ2-1,.,TRBV7-2,14,TRBD1,TGTGCCAGCAGCTCACAGGGGATGTACAATGAGCAGTTCTTC,CASSSQGMYNEQFF
TRBJ2-6,.,TRBV4-2,16,.,TGTGCCAGCAGCCAGGAGGAGGGGCCTGGGGCCAACGTCCTGACTTTC,CASSQEEGPGANVLTF
TRBJ2-5,once,TRBV5-1,14,.,TGCGCCAGCAGCTTGGGTGGCCCCCTGGGACTCCAGTACTTC,CASSLGGPLGLQYF
TRBJ2-1,.,TRBV29-1,12,.,TGCAGCGTTGAAGATGTAACAGTGGTGCAGTTCTTC,CSVEDVTVVQFF
TRBJ2-1,.,TRBV5-1,15,TRBD2,TGCGCCAGCAGCGGGGGACTAGCGGGGCACAATGAGCAGTTCTTC,CASSGGLAGHNEQFF
TRBJ2-3,.,TRBV19,15,.,TGTGCCAGTAGTATTCAGCAGGGGAGCACAGATACGCAGTATTTT,CASSIQQGSTDTQYF
TRBJ1-1,.,TRBV11-2,14,TRBD1,TGTGCCAGCAGCCCGAGGACAGGCAACACTGAAGCTTTCTTT,CASSPRTGNTEAFF
TRBJ2-2,.,TRBV7-2,16,.,TGTGCCAGCAGCTTAGCCTCTCAGGCAGTCACCGGGGAGCTGTTTTTT,CASSLASQAVTGELFF
TRBJ1-1,.,TRBV5-1,15,TRBD1,TGCGCCAGCAGAAAGACAGGGACCAGGGGCACTGAAGCTTTCTTT,CASRKTGTRGTEAFF
TRBJ2-1,.,TRBV18,12,.,TGTGCCAGCTCAGTGGGGGCCTATGAGCAGTTCTTC,CASSVGAYEQFF
TRBJ2-3,few,TRBV19,15,TRBD1,TGTGCCAGTGGGGAGACAGGGGCAAGCACAGATACGCAGTATTTT,CASGETGASTDTQYF
TRBJ2-2,.,TRBV11-3,18,.,TGTGCCAGCAGCGCTAGCGGGACAGGGGTAGAGGACACCGGGGAGCTGTTTTTT,CASSASGTGVEDTGELFF